These 19 T cell receptor beta chains were sequenced from one sample in a study of CD8 T cells in ankylosing spondylitis. The antigens for these receptors are not known. General study points: Seemingly distinctive of ankylosing spondylitis blood was a TCR beta motif formed by eight highly homologous variants.

TCRdb processed the 5' RACE reads anew with MiXCR; each CDR3 protein has one entry. Of hundreds of thousands of distinct CDR3 sequences in the sample, about 13% were seen once. What was sequenced was blood, either unsorted or a sorted T cell fraction (not recorded which). All receptors come from a male donor with ankylosing spondylitis.

A few counts support this clonotype. The chain combines TRBV20-1 with TRBJ2-1, with D possibly TRBD2 on 6 matching bases. Trimming cost V 6 bases and J 7 bases, with 13 bases left between them. The length of the CDR3 is 12 residues. Germline CDR1 reads DFQATT; CDR2 reads SNEGSKA (reference sequence). The CDR3 region is CSAGTVGNEQFF. CDR3 nucleotides: TGCAGTGCCGGGACTGTCGGGAATGAGCAGTTCTTC.

This clonotype turned up a few times. This sequence joins TRBV5-5 and TRBJ1-2, with D hard to call. Germline V lookup: CDR1 SGHKS, CDR2 YYEKEE (reference sequence). V was clipped by 6 bases and J by 0 bases, with 12 bases between them. The CDR3 covers 14 residues. The CDR3 spells CASIPTPANYGYTF. In nucleotides, the CDR3 is TGTGCCAGCATCCCGACACCTGCTAACTATGGCTACACCTTC. Together with reference TRBV5-5 and TRBJ1-2, the CDR3 gives the full variable domain: DAGVTQSPTHLIKTRGQQVTLRCSPISGHKSVSWYQQVLGQGPQFIFQYYEKEERGRGNFPDRFSARQFPNYSSELNVNALLLGDSALYLCASIPTPANYGYTFGSGTRLTVV.

The CDR3 DNA follows: TGTGCCAGCAGCCAAGAAAGTGGGAAATGGGAAAAACTGTTTTTT. Amino acid sequence: CASSQESGKWEKLFF. V and J are TRBV4-2 and TRBJ1-4, with D unresolved. Germline V lookup: CDR1 LGHNA, CDR2 YNFKEQ. The ends were cut back, 0 bases at V and 8 bases at J, with 13 bases in the middle. This CDR3 comprises 15 residues.

The chain has TRBV5-6 and TRBJ2-3; 8 nucleotides align to TRBD2. With 4 bases clipped from V and 2 bases from J, the junction kept 9 bases outside the gene matches. The CDR3 loop spans 16 amino acids. CDR1 and CDR2 (germline): SGHDT, YYEEEE. CDR3 region: CASSLTAGVLTDTQYF. For the CDR3, the DNA is TGTGCCAGCAGCCTAACAGCGGGGGTTCTCACAGATACGCAGTATTTT.

This sequence joins TRBV4-1 and TRBJ2-4; D perhaps matches TRBD2 (6 bases). CDR3 length: 15 residues. V was trimmed by 11 bases and J by 6 bases, leaving 23 bases between them. Per the germline V gene, CDR1 is MGHRA and CDR2 is YSYEKL. CDR3 nucleotides: TGCGCCGCCAGCTCTGGGGGAGGAGGCGGAAACATTCAGTACTTC. This gives the protein CAASSGGGGGNIQYF.

This chain joins TRBV27 and TRBJ1-2; 9 bases align to TRBD1. Germline V gives CDR1 MNHEY, CDR2 SMNVEV (reference sequence). CDR3 length: 18 amino acids. V lost 5 bases and J lost 6; bases outside the gene matches: 19. CDR3 sequence: CASSLLPGQGDPLDGYTF. DNA for the CDR3: TGTGCCAGCAGTCTCCTCCCGGGACAGGGAGATCCTCTTGATGGCTACACCTTC.

This clonotype was counted between two and nine times. The V and J genes are TRBV20-1 and TRBJ2-3; no clear D gene. The CDR3 consists of 11 residues. Germline-derived CDR1 and CDR2 are DFQATT and SNEGSKA (reference sequence). V shed 5 bases and J shed 4 bases, with 7 bases lying between them. The CDR3 DNA sequence: TGCAGTGCTCACATGGCAGATACGCAGTATTTT. Residues: CSAHMADTQYF.

The chain employs TRBV15 and TRBJ1-2, with a weak D call TRBD1 (5 bases). Per the germline V gene, CDR1 is LNHNV and CDR2 is YYDKDF (reference sequence). The CDR3 sequence is 15 residues long. V was trimmed by 4 bases and J by 4 bases, leaving 16 bases between them. CDR3 protein: CATSKVQGSGYGYTF. The CDR3 nucleotides read TGTGCCACCAGCAAGGTCCAGGGATCAGGCTATGGCTACACCTTC.

This clonotype has just a few counts. The CDR3 loop is CSVTWLADYNEQFF. In nucleotides, the CDR3 is TGCAGCGTGACTTGGCTAGCGGATTACAATGAGCAGTTCTTC. The chain joins TRBV29-1 to TRBJ2-1, with TRBD2 matching over 7 bases. The V gene end was trimmed by 6 bases and the J gene end by 4 bases; junction bases not matched to a gene: 9. CDR3 length equals 14 residues. The germline CDR1 and CDR2 sequences are SQVTM and ANQGSEA.

The V gene is TRBV29-1, the J gene TRBJ2-7; D remains unclear. Trimming took off 4 bases at V and 2 bases at J, with 9 bases between the two ends. There are 12 residues in the CDR3. The germline V gene encodes CDR1 SQVTM and CDR2 ANQGSEA. The CDR3: CSVGSNPYEQYF. The CDR3 DNA sequence: TGCAGCGTTGGGTCTAACCCCTACGAGCAGTACTTC.

V gene TRBV16 combines with J gene TRBJ1-2; 7 nucleotides line up with TRBD1. This CDR3 has 14 amino acids. CDR1 is KGHSY, CDR2 FQNENV, per germline. V was clipped by 8 bases and J by 4 bases; unmatched bases: 10. The CDR3 protein is CASGWDSGSYGYTF. The CDR3 bases are TGTGCCAGCGGATGGGACAGTGGGAGCTATGGCTACACCTTC.

This clonotype was found many times. The CDR3 sequence is CASSLGQNYNSPLHF. The CDR3 DNA sequence: TGTGCCAGCAGCCTTGGACAGAACTATAATTCACCCCTCCACTTT. The chain carries TRBV7-6 and TRBJ1-6; D perhaps matches TRBD1 (6 bases). The V end was cut by 5 bases, the J end by 3 bases, with 11 bases between. The CDR3 runs 15 residues. Germline CDR1 and CDR2: SGHVS and FNYEAQ.

The chain employs TRBV11-3 and TRBJ1-1, with D unresolved. Germline CDR1 is SGHNT and CDR2 is YENEEA. The ends were cut back, 0 bases at V and 7 bases at J, with 12 bases in the middle. This CDR3 region has 14 residues. The CDR3 is CASSLEPTLGEAFF. In nucleotides, the CDR3 is TGTGCCAGCAGCTTAGAACCGACGTTGGGTGAAGCTTTCTTT.

This clonotype was observed a handful of times. Sequence at one end of the junction differs from germline and may be a read error. The V call is TRBV20-1, the J call TRBJ1-1; tentatively, D is TRBD1 (6 bases). Germline V gene sequence: CDR1 DFQATT, CDR2 SNEGSKA (reference sequence). The CDR3 length is 13 residues. DNA for the CDR3: TGCAGTGGTAGAGTAGGGGGGAGGACTGAAGCTTTCTTT. Residues: CSGRVGGRTEAFF.

In this sample, this clonotype turned up a few times. The chain couples TRBV7-9 to TRBJ1-1, with D tentatively TRBD1 (6 bases). Deletions cut 5 bases from V and 6 bases from J, with 16 bases between. The CDR3 length is 14 residues. The V gene's germline CDR1 is SEHNR and CDR2 FQNEAQ (reference sequence). The CDR3 region is CASSLGQTAAEAFF. CDR3 bases: TGTGCCAGCAGCCTCGGACAGACGGCTGCTGAAGCTTTCTTT.

The V gene is TRBV4-2, the J gene TRBJ2-1, with D maybe TRBD1 (6 bases). This CDR3 has 15 amino acids. The germline V gene has CDR1 LGHNA and CDR2 YNFKEQ. Trimming stripped 1 base from V and 4 bases from J, with 11 bases between. DNA of the CDR3: TGTGCCAGCAGCCAAGTAAGGGGGAATTACAATGAGCAGTTCTTC. Protein product: CASSQVRGNYNEQFF.

The sample holds many counts of this clonotype. V and J are TRBV7-2 and TRBJ2-5; 9 positions match TRBD1. The CDR3 spans 12 residues. Germline lookup yields CDR1 SGHTA and CDR2 FQGNSA. V trimming: 8 bases; J trimming: 10 bases; junction bases outside the gene matches: 8. CDR3 sequence: CASRRQGEVQYF. DNA of the CDR3: TGTGCCAGCCGAAGACAGGGGGAGGTCCAGTACTTC.

This clonotype was counted once. The rearrangement joins TRBV19 to TRBJ2-7; maybe TRBD2 (6 bases). The CDR3 spans 12 residues. Germline CDR1 reads LNHDA; CDR2 reads SQIVND (reference sequence). The germline V and J ends were trimmed by 11 bases and 5 bases, with 16 bases remaining between them. The CDR3 loop is CAVNAGGNEQYF. CDR3 bases: TGTGCCGTAAACGCCGGCGGGAACGAGCAGTACTTC.

The sample holds a few counts of this clonotype. The junction departs from the called germline gene at one end, perhaps through a read error. This rearrangement joins TRBV20-1 to TRBJ2-1; unclear D gene. Germline V gives CDR1 DFQATT, CDR2 SNEGSKA (reference sequence). The CDR3 totals 10 residues. CDR3 residues: CSASPLRPWW. The CDR3 DNA reads as TGCAGTGCTAGTCCCCTCCGGCCATGGTGG.